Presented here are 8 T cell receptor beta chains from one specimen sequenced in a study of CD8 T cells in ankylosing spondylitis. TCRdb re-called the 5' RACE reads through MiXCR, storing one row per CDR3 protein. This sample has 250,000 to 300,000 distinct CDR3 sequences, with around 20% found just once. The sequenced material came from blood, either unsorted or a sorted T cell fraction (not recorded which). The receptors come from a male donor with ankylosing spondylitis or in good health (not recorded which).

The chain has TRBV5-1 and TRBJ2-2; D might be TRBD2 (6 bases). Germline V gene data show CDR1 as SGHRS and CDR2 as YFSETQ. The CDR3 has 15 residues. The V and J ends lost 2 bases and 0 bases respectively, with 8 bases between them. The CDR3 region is CASSFRGTNTGELFF. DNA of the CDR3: TGCGCCAGCAGCTTCCGCGGGACGAACACCGGGGAGCTGTTTTTT.

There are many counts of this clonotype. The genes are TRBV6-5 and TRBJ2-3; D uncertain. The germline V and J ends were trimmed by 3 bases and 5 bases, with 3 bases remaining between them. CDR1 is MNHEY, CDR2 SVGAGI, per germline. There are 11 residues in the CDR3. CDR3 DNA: TGTGCCAGCAGTTATCTAGATACGCAGTATTTT. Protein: CASSYLDTQYF.

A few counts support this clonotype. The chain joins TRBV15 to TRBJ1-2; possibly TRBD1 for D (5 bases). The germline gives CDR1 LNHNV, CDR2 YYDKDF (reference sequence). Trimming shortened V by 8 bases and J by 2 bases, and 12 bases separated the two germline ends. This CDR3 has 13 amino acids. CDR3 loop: CATAAGRNYGYTF. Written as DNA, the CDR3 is TGTGCCACCGCGGCAGGGCGAAACTATGGCTACACCTTC.

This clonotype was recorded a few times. The CDR3 reads CASSQDGTTLMNTEAFF. Here the CDR3 DNA reads TGTGCCAGCAGCCAAGATGGGACCACTCTTATGAACACTGAAGCTTTCTTT. The chain recombines TRBV3-1 with TRBJ1-1, with D perhaps TRBD1 (5 bases). In germline, CDR1 is LGHDT, CDR2 YNNKEL (reference sequence). The CDR3 runs 17 residues. With 0 bases removed from V and 0 bases from J, the gap between germline ends came to 14 bases.

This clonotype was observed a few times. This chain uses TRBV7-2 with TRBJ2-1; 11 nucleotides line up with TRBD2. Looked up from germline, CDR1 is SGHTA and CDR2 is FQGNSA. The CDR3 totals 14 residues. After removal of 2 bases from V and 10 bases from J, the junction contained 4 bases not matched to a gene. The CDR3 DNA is TGTGCCAGCAGCTTAACTAGCGGGAGCGGCGAGCAGTTCTTC. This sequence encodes CASSLTSGSGEQFF. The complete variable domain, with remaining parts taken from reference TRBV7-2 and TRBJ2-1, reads GAGVSQSPSNKVTEKGKDVELRCDPISGHTALYWYRQSLGQGLEFLIYFQGNSAPDKSGLPSDRFSAERTGGSVSTLTIQRTQQEDSAVYLCASSLTSGSGEQFFGPGTRLTVL.

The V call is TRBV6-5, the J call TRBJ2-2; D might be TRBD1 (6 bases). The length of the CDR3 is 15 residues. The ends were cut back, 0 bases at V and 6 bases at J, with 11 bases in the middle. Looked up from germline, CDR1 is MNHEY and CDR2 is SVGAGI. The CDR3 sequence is CASSYSIRGPGELFF. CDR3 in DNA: TGTGCCAGCAGTTACTCGATCAGGGGCCCCGGGGAGCTGTTTTTT.

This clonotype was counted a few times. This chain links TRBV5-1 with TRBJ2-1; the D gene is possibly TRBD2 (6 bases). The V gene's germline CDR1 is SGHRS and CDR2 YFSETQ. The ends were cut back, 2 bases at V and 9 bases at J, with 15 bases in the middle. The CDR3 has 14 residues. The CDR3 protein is CASSFGEKEGEQFF. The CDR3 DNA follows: TGCGCCAGCAGCTTCGGGGAAAAGGAGGGTGAGCAGTTCTTC.

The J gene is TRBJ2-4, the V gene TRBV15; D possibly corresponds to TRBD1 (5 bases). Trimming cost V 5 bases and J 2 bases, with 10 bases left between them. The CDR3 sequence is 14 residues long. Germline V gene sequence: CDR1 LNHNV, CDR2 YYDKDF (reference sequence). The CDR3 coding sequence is TGTGCCACCAGCGAATGGGGCCCCAAAAACATTCAGTACTTC. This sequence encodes CATSEWGPKNIQYF.